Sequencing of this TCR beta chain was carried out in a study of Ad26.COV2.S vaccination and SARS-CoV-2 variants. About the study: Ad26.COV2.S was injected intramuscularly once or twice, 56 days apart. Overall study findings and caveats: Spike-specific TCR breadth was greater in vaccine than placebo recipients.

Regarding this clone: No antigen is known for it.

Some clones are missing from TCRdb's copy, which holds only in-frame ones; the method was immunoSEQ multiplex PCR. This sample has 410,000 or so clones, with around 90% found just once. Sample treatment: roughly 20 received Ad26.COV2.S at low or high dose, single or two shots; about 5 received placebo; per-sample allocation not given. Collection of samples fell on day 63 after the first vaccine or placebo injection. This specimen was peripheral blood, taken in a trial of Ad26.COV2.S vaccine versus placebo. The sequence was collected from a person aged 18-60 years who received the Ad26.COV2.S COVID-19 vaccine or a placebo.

The CDR3 coding sequence is TGTGCCAGAAGCTTGGCGGTCAGCCAACAAGAGACCCAGTACTTC. It yields the protein CARSLAVSQQETQYF. The rearrangement uses TRBV5-3 and TRBJ2-5; D unresolved. TRBV5-3 is an open reading frame, and its role is uncertain. Deletions cut 0 bases from V and 2 bases from J, with 11 bases between. The CDR3 spans 15 residues.